A single sample is the source of the 24 T cell receptor beta chains below, sequenced in a study of a mutant IDH1 vaccine in newly diagnosed glioma. Clones were read by immunoSEQ multiplex PCR, and TCRdb kept only the in-frame ones, dropping some. The sample records just under 95,000 clones, under 90% being singletons. Noted time point: baseline, week 1 (first vaccination visit). Treatment given: pre-vaccination baseline after standard-of-care therapy. The sequences come from PBMCs, collected from a glioma patient treated with radiotherapy, temozolomide or both. These TCRs come from a woman aged 45-65 years with glioma.

The chain is built from TRBV20-1 and TRBJ1-2; possible D gene TRBD1, 5 bases. Germline V gene sequence: CDR1 DFQATT, CDR2 SNEGSKA (reference sequence). V was shortened by 5 bases and J by 4 bases, with 8 bases between the two germline ends. This CDR3 has 11 residues. As DNA, the CDR3 is TGCAGTGCTGACAGAGTCTATGGCTACACCTTC. This codes for CSADRVYGYTF.

The chain recombines TRBV9 with TRBJ2-7, with TRBD1 matching 12 bases. In germline, CDR1 is SGDLS, CDR2 YYNGEE. This CDR3 is built from 17 residues. Trimming at V came to 0 bases and at J to 5 bases, leaving 9 bases not matched to a gene. The DNA of the CDR3 is TGTGCCAGCAGCGTAGCCCGGGACAGGGGGCGCAAAGACGAGCAGTACTTC. It is translated as CASSVARDRGRKDEQYF.

V gene TRBV18 combines with J gene TRBJ2-7, with D possibly being TRBD1 (6 bases). The CDR3 sequence is 14 residues long. The V end lost 2 bases, the J end lost 12 bases, and 20 bases lay between the germline ends. Germline V gene data show CDR1 as KGHSH and CDR2 as LQKENI. The CDR3 region has the DNA TGTGCCAGCTCACCAAGTACAACGGACAGTCAGCGGTACTTC. Residues: CASSPSTTDSQRYF.

The chain is built from TRBV4-1 and TRBJ1-2; D is possibly TRBD1 (6 bases). CDR1 and CDR2 (germline): MGHRA, YSYEKL. The CDR3 contains 15 residues. Trimming removed 1 base from V and 0 bases from J, with 9 bases in between. The DNA of the CDR3 is TGCGCCAGCAGCCAAGTAAAGGGGGCTAACTATGGCTACACCTTC. Protein: CASSQVKGANYGYTF.

V and J are TRBV30 and TRBJ2-5; TRBD2 agrees at 7 bases. The germline V gene encodes CDR1 GTSNPN and CDR2 SVGIG (reference sequence). V lost 2 bases, J lost 2 bases, and 5 bases stayed unmatched. This CDR3 is built from 14 residues. CDR3 loop: CAWSLAGAQETQYF. CDR3 nucleotides: TGTGCCTGGAGTTTGGCGGGAGCTCAAGAGACCCAGTACTTC.

The rearrangement links TRBV9 to TRBJ2-2; 8 bases line up with TRBD1. The V and J ends lost 0 bases and 6 bases, in that order; junction bases with no gene match: 7. Germline-derived CDR1 and CDR2 are SGDLS and YYNGEE. This CDR3 has 16 residues. CDR3 nucleotide sequence: TGTGCCAGCAGCGTAGCTCCAGGGGGCGGGTCCGGGGAGCTGTTTTTT. As protein: CASSVAPGGGSGELFF.

V and J are TRBV5-4 and TRBJ2-7; D is uncertain. The CDR3 contains 13 residues. Germline V CDR1 and CDR2: SGHNT, YYREEE (reference sequence). V gave up 2 bases and J gave up 2 bases, with 8 bases separating them. CDR3 residues: CASSLDIPYEQYF. In DNA, the CDR3 is TGTGCCAGCAGCTTAGACATTCCCTACGAGCAGTACTTC.

The CDR3 DNA reads as TGCGCCAGCAGCCAAGATTGGGGTGAGCAGTTCTTC. Its protein product is CASSQDWGEQFF. The gene calls are TRBV4-3 and TRBJ2-1; no reliable D call. Between the trimmed V and J ends, which lost 0 bases and 9 bases, there was a span of 6 bases. Germline CDR1 and CDR2: LGHNA and YSLEER. This CDR3 spans 12 amino acids.

In this sample, this clone turned up a few times. J is TRBJ2-7 and V is TRBV6-5; D not certain. This CDR3 is 13 amino acids long. V lost 0 bases and J lost 1, with 4 bases in between. Germline V lookup: CDR1 MNHEY, CDR2 SVGAGI. In nucleotides, the CDR3 is TGTGCCAGCAGTTACTCGACTTCCTACGAGCAGTACTTC. It translates to CASSYSTSYEQYF.

The chain couples TRBV7-6 to TRBJ2-7; 7 bases match TRBD1. Germline CDR1 SGHVS, CDR2 FNYEAQ. The length of the CDR3 is 13 residues. After removal of 5 bases from V and 2 bases from J, the junction contained 3 bases not matched to a gene. The CDR3 DNA sequence: TGTGCCAGCAGCCGTGGACAGGCCTACGAGCAGTACTTC. Translation gives CASSRGQAYEQYF. The full variable domain, with the rest looked up from reference TRBV7-6 and TRBJ2-7, is GAGVSQSPRYKVTKRGQDVALRCDPISGHVSLYWYRQALGQGPEFLTYFNYEAQQDKSGLPNDRFSAERPEGSISTLTIQRTEQRDSAMYRCASSRGQAYEQYFGPGTRLTVT.

This clone was counted only a few times. The chain employs TRBV10-3 and TRBJ1-6; D is possibly TRBD1 (6 bases). The CDR3 has 15 residues. The V and J ends lost 4 bases and 11 bases respectively, with 18 bases between them. Germline V gene sequence: CDR1 ENHRY, CDR2 SYGVKD. The DNA of the CDR3 is TGTGCCATCAGTGTGGCGGGGCAGGGGCTTACACCCCTCCACTTT. Protein: CAISVAGQGLTPLHF.

This clone was detected a few times. In the same sample, other DNA sequences code for this CDR3. This chain connects TRBV6-5 to TRBJ1-1; no clear D. The CDR3 is made up of 13 amino acids. Per the germline V gene, CDR1 is MNHEY and CDR2 is SVGAGI. Trimming took 2 bases from V and 5 from J, leaving 9 bases between them. The CDR3 DNA is TGTGCCAGCAGTTACCGGCAGAATACTGAAGCTTTCTTT. It yields the protein CASSYRQNTEAFF.

J is TRBJ1-5 and V is TRBV2, with D possibly being TRBD1 (6 bases). Germline values: CDR1 SNHLY, CDR2 FYNNEI. V was pared by 3 bases and J by 6 bases, with 9 bases between. The CDR3 consists of 13 residues. The CDR3 coding sequence is TGTGCCAGCAGTGATGAGGGGGTTCAGCCCCAGCATTTT. Protein: CASSDEGVQPQHF.

The genes are TRBV19 and TRBJ2-4; D is ambiguous. CDR1 and CDR2 from the germline V gene are LNHDA and SQIVND (reference sequence). The CDR3 consists of 12 residues. Between the trimmed V and J ends, which lost 1 base and 8 bases, there was a span of 6 bases. The DNA of the CDR3 is TGTGCCAGTAGTATAGCCCTCGACATTCAGTACTTC. Translated: CASSIALDIQYF.

The chain combines TRBV2 with TRBJ2-5, with D tentatively TRBD2 (6 bases). The V gene lost 7 bases and the J gene lost 3 bases, with 12 bases spanning the gap. This CDR3 has 13 residues. The germline V gene has CDR1 SNHLY and CDR2 FYNNEI. CDR3 nucleotide sequence: TGTGCCAGCAAATTGACTAGGGAAGAGACCCAGTACTTC. As protein: CASKLTREETQYF. The full variable domain, rest sourced from reference TRBV2 and TRBJ2-5, is EPEVTQTPSHQVTQMGQEVILRCVPISNHLYFYWYRQILGQKVEFLVSFYNNEISEKSEIFDDQFSVERPDGSNFTLKIRSTKLEDSAMYFCASKLTREETQYFGPGTRLLVL.

The chain combines TRBV5-1 with TRBJ2-2, with D unclear. The V gene lost 4 bases and the J gene lost 0 bases, with 10 bases spanning the gap. Germline CDR1 reads SGHRS; CDR2 reads YFSETQ. The CDR3 runs to 15 residues. The CDR3, as DNA: TGCGCCAGCAGCCCACCCCCTGCGAACACCGGGGAGCTGTTTTTT. This sequence encodes CASSPPPANTGELFF.

The chain is built from TRBV19 and TRBJ1-5; 12 nucleotides line up with TRBD1. Trimming removed 6 bases from V and 0 bases from J; junction bases left unmatched: 6. CDR1 LNHDA and CDR2 SQIVND come from the germline V gene (reference sequence). CDR3 size: 17 residues. Here the CDR3 reads CASSRDRGPYSNQPQHF. The CDR3 coding sequence is TGTGCCAGTAGCCGGGACAGGGGGCCTTATAGCAATCAGCCCCAGCATTTT.

As to this clone: The same CDR3 is also encoded by other DNA sequences in this sample. The V and J genes are TRBV6-5 and TRBJ1-1; a weak D match, TRBD1 (5 bases). This CDR3 region has 13 residues. V gave up 0 bases and J gave up 4 bases, with 6 bases separating them. CDR1 and CDR2 from the germline V gene are MNHEY and SVGAGI. The CDR3 nucleotides are TGTGCCAGCAGTTACTCGGGGGGCACTGAAGCTTTCTTT. Protein product: CASSYSGGTEAFF.

The chain recombines TRBV4-3 with TRBJ2-7, with a possible D match to TRBD1 (5 bases). Germline CDR1 reads LGHNA; CDR2 reads YSLEER. The CDR3 is 13 amino acids. The V end was cut by 4 bases, the J end by 3 bases, with 10 bases between. The DNA for the CDR3 is TGCGCCAGCAGCCGAGACAGATTCTACGAGCAGTACTTC. Its protein is CASSRDRFYEQYF.

The genes are TRBV5-1 and TRBJ1-6; D not certain. Between the trimmed V and J ends, which lost 1 base and 9 bases, there was a span of 14 bases. Germline CDR1 reads SGHRS; CDR2 reads YFSETQ. This CDR3 region has 15 residues. The CDR3 sequence is CASSLSARYISPLHF. The CDR3 nucleotides read TGCGCCAGCAGCTTGTCCGCCAGATACATTTCACCCCTCCACTTT.

This clone was counted between two and nine times. CDR3 in DNA: TGTGCCTGGAGTGTGGCAGGGGGCAATCAGCCCCAGCATTTT. It yields the protein CAWSVAGGNQPQHF. The chain combines TRBV30 with TRBJ1-5; a weak D match, TRBD1 (6 bases). The length of the CDR3 is 14 residues. In germline, CDR1 is GTSNPN, CDR2 SVGIG (reference sequence). Trimming left V 0 bases short and J 2 bases short, with 8 bases between.

This clone has a handful of counts. CDR3 protein: CASSEVGGGSYNSPLHF. The CDR3 bases are TGTGCCAGCAGTGAAGTTGGCGGGGGGTCCTATAATTCACCCCTCCACTTT. The chain couples TRBV6-1 to TRBJ1-6, with D perhaps matching TRBD1 (5 bases). Looked up from germline, CDR1 is MNHNS and CDR2 is SASEGT. The CDR3 consists of 17 residues. The germline V and J ends were trimmed by 1 base and 1 base, with 11 bases remaining between them.

The chain recombines TRBV19 with TRBJ1-1; 9 bases are shared with TRBD1. The CDR3 length is 15 residues. Germline V CDR1 and CDR2: LNHDA, SQIVND (reference sequence). V shed 5 bases and J 5 bases; nucleotides not matched to a gene: 9. CDR3 DNA sequence: TGTGCCAGTAGTGGTTACAGGGGGCCGAGGACTGAAGCTTTCTTT. The encoded protein is CASSGYRGPRTEAFF.

The J gene is TRBJ2-7, the V gene TRBV12-1; the table's D call TRBD1 went unverified against the DNA. TRBV12-1 is marked as a pseudogene. The CDR3 totals 14 residues. This CDR3 is CASSVRDRGYEQYF. DNA for the CDR3: TGTGCCAGCAGCGTCCGGGACAGGGGTTACGAGCAGTACTTC.